This T cell receptor (beta chain) derives from a study of blood T cell repertoires in COVID-19 (dated by TCRdb to 2020 to 2022). The study in broad terms: Samples from collaborators originated in the United States, Italy and Spain and spanned both the acute and convalescent phases of COVID-19. The prospective study material was composed of cDNA or gDNA derived from T cells, B-cell-depleted T cells, or PBMCs. Subjects who had been exposed to COVID-19, were actively infected with it, or had recovered from it provided the deeply sampled blood TCRbeta repertoires that made up the dataset. The repertoires were released in a freely available public database intended as a resource for research on the immune response to SARS-CoV-2. The samples were drawn from two sources: the first 160 participants of the ongoing ImmuneRACE study, and 1,000 to 1,500 subjects contributed by 6 global collaborators. Sample metadata almost always included a de-identified subject ID, COVID-19 status, age in years and sex. HLA class I and class II types, where available, came from metadata supplied by the sample provider rather than from assay-based typing.

Collaborating institutions collected whole blood in K2EDTA tubes following their own protocols. Collaborator samples were shipped for TCRbeta analysis as frozen whole blood, isolated PBMCs, or DNA extracted from either sample type. Broad study findings and their caveats: Clinical and demographic metadata were provided uncurated, with the amount varying by source and participant.

The junction carries 8 bases between V and J, which are trimmed by 1 base and 7 bases respectively. The cysteine opens and the phenylalanine closes a CDR3 of 13 amino acids. Solely the CDR3 DNA is kept, with 39 bases framed from the first base. Per the germline V gene, KGHSH is the CDR1 and LQKENI is the CDR2. A word on this clone: The specificity of this receptor is unknown. No quality values exist for individual bases; no much larger clone is one base distant.

TCRbeta CDR3 regions were amplified from genomic DNA by means of the immunoSEQ Assay, a bias-controlled multiplex PCR. The original methods were these. The number of nucleated cells in each sample was estimated from the amplification of reference gene primers within the assay. To quantify the absolute abundance of each unique TCRbeta CDR3 rearrangement, sequence reads were collapsed and filtered. For each sample, productive Simpson clonality was calculated by taking the square root of Simpson's diversity index across productive rearrangements. TCRdb provides this immuneACCESS table in a form limited to in-frame rearrangements. Some clones are lacking; in checked studies, under half of them reflect an unresolved V gene, and why the rest are absent is not known. Clone size and the V and J calls come from that table; the DNA yielded D and trimming. Within this sample are around 200,000 clones, with roughly four fifths of them counted one time only. The ten most abundant clones make up under 3% of the sample.

Recombination linked TRBV18 to TRBJ1-5; TRBD1 is a weak D gene call, 6 bases matching. The sequenced sample was peripheral blood. The TCR was taken from a human donor with acute or convalescent COVID-19. The donor label of this sample is uncertain. The bases read TGTGCCAGCTCACCACAGGGGGAACAGCCCCAGCATTTT. The translation is CASSPQGEQPQHF.